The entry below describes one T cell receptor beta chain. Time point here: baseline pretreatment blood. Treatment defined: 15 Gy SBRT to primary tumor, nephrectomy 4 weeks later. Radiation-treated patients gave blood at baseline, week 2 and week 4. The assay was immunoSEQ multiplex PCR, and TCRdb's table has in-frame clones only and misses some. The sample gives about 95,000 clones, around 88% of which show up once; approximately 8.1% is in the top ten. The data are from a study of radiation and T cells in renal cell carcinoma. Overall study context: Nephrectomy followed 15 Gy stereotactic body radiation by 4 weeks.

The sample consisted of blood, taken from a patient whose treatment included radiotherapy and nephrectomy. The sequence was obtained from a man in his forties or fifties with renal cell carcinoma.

CDR3 DNA: TGTGCCAGCAGTCATGTGAACAGGGAGGACGGCTACACCTTC. Translating it yields CASSHVNREDGYTF. This chain joins TRBV25-1 and TRBJ1-2, with D possibly matching TRBD1 (6 bases). V lost 5 bases to trimming and J lost 8 bases, with 18 bases between them. Looked up from germline, CDR1 is MGHDK and CDR2 is SYGVNS. The length of the CDR3 is 14 residues.